These 17 T cell receptor beta chains share one sample of origin, sequenced in a study of CD8+ T cells in alopecia areata. cDNA prepared by RNA extraction and subsequent reverse transcription served as the template for sequencing. Sequencing used immunoSEQ multiplex PCR; TCRdb keeps in-frame clones, though not all of them. The table lists some 200,000 clones, approximately 56% of them singletons. The sequenced sample was CD4+ T cells sorted from blood, obtained at week 0. The receptors were gathered from a human donor with alopecia areata.

This clone appeared a single time. The gene calls are TRBV5-1 and TRBJ2-7, with unresolved D. V dropped 3 bases and J dropped 2 bases, with 12 bases sitting between them. Per germline, CDR1 SGHRS and CDR2 YFSETQ. The CDR3 loop spans 14 amino acids. The chain's CDR3 is CASSSTSPTYEQYF. The CDR3 DNA is TGCGCCAGCAGCTCGACAAGCCCGACCTACGAGCAGTACTTC.

This clone has more than one count but fewer than ten. The chain combines TRBV29-1 with TRBJ2-5; D is perhaps TRBD1 (6 bases). V lost 4 bases and J 0 bases, leaving 15 bases between the germline ends. The CDR3 contains 15 residues. CDR1 is SQVTM and CDR2 is ANQGSEA in the germline V gene. CDR3 sequence: CSVGRTGSYQETQYF. In DNA form, the CDR3 reads TGCAGCGTTGGGAGAACAGGGTCGTACCAAGAGACCCAGTACTTC.

The table lists this clone with a few counts. J is TRBJ2-6 and V is TRBV29-1; TRBD1 agrees at 8 bases. This CDR3 comprises 14 residues. The J segment lost 0 bases and the V segment lost 7 bases, leaving 2 bases of the junction unmatched. Per the germline V gene, CDR1 is SQVTM and CDR2 is ANQGSEA. DNA for the CDR3: TGCAGCGCCACAGGGGGCTCTGGGGCCAACGTCCTGACTTTC. Protein sequence: CSATGGSGANVLTF.

The rearrangement links TRBV30 to TRBJ2-3; D ambiguous. Trimming pared 7 bases from V and 5 bases from J, leaving 10 bases between. There are 11 residues in the CDR3. CDR1 is GTSNPN, CDR2 SVGIG, per germline (reference sequence). CDR3 nucleotide sequence: TGTGCCTTCGGGCAAGGAGATACGCAGTATTTT. Its protein product is CAFGQGDTQYF. Combining the CDR3 with reference TRBV30 and TRBJ2-3 gives the whole variable domain SQTIHQWPATLVQPVGSPLSLECTVEGTSNPNLYWYRQAAGRGLQLLFYSVGIGQISSEVPQNLSASRPQDRQFILSSKKLLLSDSGFYLCAFGQGDTQYFGPGTRLTVL.

This chain links TRBV29-1 with TRBJ2-3, with D perhaps TRBD1 (5 bases). Trimming removed 5 bases from V and 0 bases from J, with 9 bases in between. This CDR3 has 13 amino acids. CDR1 SQVTM and CDR2 ANQGSEA come from the germline V gene. The CDR3 sequence is CSVMTVSTDTQYF. The CDR3, as DNA: TGCAGCGTTATGACAGTAAGCACAGATACGCAGTATTTT.

This sequence joins TRBV30 and TRBJ1-6; tentatively, D is TRBD1 (6 bases). CDR3 length: 13 residues. Germline lookup yields CDR1 GTSNPN and CDR2 SVGIG (reference sequence). V shed 2 bases and J shed 8 bases, with 10 bases lying between them. The CDR3: CAWSYQGYSPLHF. The CDR3 DNA sequence: TGTGCCTGGAGTTATCAGGGGTATTCACCCCTCCACTTT.

This chain uses TRBV29-1 with TRBJ2-5; TRBD2 matches 14 bases. The germline gives CDR1 SQVTM, CDR2 ANQGSEA. The CDR3 is made up of 15 amino acids. V gave up 6 bases and J gave up 13 bases; unmatched junction bases: 16. CDR3 amino acids: CSVGPTSGGAVSSYF. The CDR3 DNA follows: TGCAGCGTGGGGCCGACTAGCGGGGGGGCTGTGTCATCGTACTTC. Drawing the rest from reference TRBV29-1 and TRBJ2-5, the complete variable domain is SAVISQKPSRDICQRGTSLTIQCQVDSQVTMMFWYRQQPGQSLTLIATANQGSEATYESGFVIDKFPISRPNLTFSTLTVSNMSPEDSSIYLCSVGPTSGGAVSSYFGPGTRLLVL.

The table lists this clone with a few counts. The chain combines TRBV6-5 with TRBJ1-1; no reliable D call. Looked up from germline, CDR1 is MNHEY and CDR2 is SVGAGI. The V and J ends lost 2 bases and 2 bases respectively, with 6 bases between them. This CDR3 contains 13 residues. As DNA, the CDR3 is TGTGCCAGCAGTTACAACAGAAACACTGAAGCTTTCTTT. Translated: CASSYNRNTEAFF.

This clone appeared a single time. This chain links TRBV30 with TRBJ2-5; TRBD1 matches at 7 bases. J lost 6 bases, V lost 1 base, and 2 bases had no gene match. The germline V gene encodes CDR1 GTSNPN and CDR2 SVGIG (reference sequence). The CDR3 length is 12 residues. The CDR3 DNA reads TGTGCCTGGAGTGACAGGGGCAAGACCCAGTACTTC. This encodes CAWSDRGKTQYF. The variable domain in full, completed from reference TRBV30 and TRBJ2-5, reads SQTIHQWPATLVQPVGSPLSLECTVEGTSNPNLYWYRQAAGRGLQLLFYSVGIGQISSEVPQNLSASRPQDRQFILSSKKLLLSDSGFYLCAWSDRGKTQYFGPGTRLLVL.

The rearrangement links TRBV30 to TRBJ1-1; 7 nucleotides line up with TRBD1. This CDR3 is 14 amino acids long. V shed 6 bases, J shed 0 bases, and the junction held 7 bases outside the gene matches. Germline CDR1 reads GTSNPN; CDR2 reads SVGIG (reference sequence). The CDR3 sequence is CACLKQGMNTEAFF. The CDR3, as DNA: TGTGCCTGCCTTAAACAGGGGATGAACACTGAAGCTTTCTTT.

Worth noting for this clone: Other DNA sequences within the sample encode an identical CDR3. The CDR3 protein is CASSLRSGETQYF. The CDR3 region has the DNA TGTGCCAGCAGCTTACGCTCGGGAGAGACCCAGTACTTC. J is TRBJ2-5 and V is TRBV5-6; D is unclear. The CDR3 contains 13 residues. Germline values: CDR1 SGHDT, CDR2 YYEEEE. Deletions cut 2 bases from V and 4 bases from J, with 9 bases between. The complete variable domain, with remaining parts taken from reference TRBV5-6 and TRBJ2-5, reads DAGVTQSPTHLIKTRGQQVTLRCSPKSGHDTVSWYQQALGQGPQFIFQYYEEEERQRGNFPDRFSGHQFPNYSSELNVNALLLGDSALYLCASSLRSGETQYFGPGTRLLVL.

This chain connects TRBV6-6 to TRBJ1-1; D gene uncertain. In germline, CDR1 is MNHNY, CDR2 SVGAGI (reference sequence). V was clipped by 3 bases and J by 11 bases, with 10 bases between them. This CDR3 has 11 residues. For the CDR3, the DNA is TGTGCCAGCAGTTATGAGGGTTGGGCTTTCTTT. This gives the protein CASSYEGWAFF.

This clone showed up just a few times. The V call is TRBV7-9, the J call TRBJ1-4, with 9 bases matching TRBD1. J gave up 8 bases and V 3 bases, and 10 bases lay outside the gene matches. Germline CDR1 and CDR2: SEHNR and FQNEAQ (reference sequence). This CDR3 contains 16 residues. CDR3 protein: CASSFPGTGIEEKLFF. CDR3 DNA sequence: TGTGCCAGCAGCTTCCCCGGGACAGGGATTGAAGAAAAACTGTTTTTT.

This chain connects TRBV29-1 to TRBJ2-5; 7 bases are shared with TRBD1. This CDR3 has 13 amino acids. CDR1 and CDR2 from the germline V gene are SQVTM and ANQGSEA. V trimming: 4 bases; J trimming: 1 base; junction bases outside the gene matches: 3. CDR3 in amino acids: CSVVPGGQETQYF. In DNA form, the CDR3 reads TGCAGCGTTGTCCCAGGGGGCCAAGAGACCCAGTACTTC.

This clone was recorded a few times. This rearrangement joins TRBV14 to TRBJ2-7; D is uncertain. CDR3 size: 11 residues. V lost 1 base, J lost 7 bases, and 5 bases lay in between. The germline gives CDR1 SGHDN, CDR2 FVKESK. CDR3 sequence (DNA): TGTGCCAGCAGCCAAGGCCCAGAGCAGTACTTC. Translating it yields CASSQGPEQYF.

The V gene is TRBV7-9, the J gene TRBJ2-6; the D gene is possibly TRBD2 (5 bases). The CDR3 has 18 residues. V lost 6 bases and J 0 bases, leaving 18 bases between the germline ends. Per germline, CDR1 SEHNR and CDR2 FQNEAQ (reference sequence). DNA of the CDR3: TGTGCCAGCAGAGCCGGGATAGGGCAGAGCTCTGGGGCCAACGTCCTGACTTTC. Translated, it gives CASRAGIGQSSGANVLTF.

This chain links TRBV29-1 with TRBJ1-4; no definite D call. The CDR3 is made up of 14 amino acids. The V gene's germline CDR1 is SQVTM and CDR2 ANQGSEA. Between the trimmed V and J ends, which lost 0 bases and 0 bases, there was a span of 5 bases. CDR3 sequence: CSVEEGATNEKLFF. The CDR3 bases are TGCAGCGTTGAAGAGGGAGCAACTAATGAAAAACTGTTTTTT. Filled out from reference TRBV29-1 and TRBJ1-4, the complete variable domain reads SAVISQKPSRDICQRGTSLTIQCQVDSQVTMMFWYRQQPGQSLTLIATANQGSEATYESGFVIDKFPISRPNLTFSTLTVSNMSPEDSSIYLCSVEEGATNEKLFFGSGTQLSVL.